The present T cell receptor (beta chain) was sequenced within a study of T cell repertoires in cytomegalovirus infection. Study information: Public TCR beta signature analysis indicated the presence of both CMV infection and matching HLA type. General study findings and limits: Dominating the ex vivo response were TCR beta clonotypes that were CMV-specific and HLA-C-restricted.

TCRdb re-called the reads through MiXCR, storing one row per CDR3 protein. The table has 80,000 or so distinct CDR3 sequences, more than 20% seen once. The CDR3 extends over 15 amino acids. CDR1 is DFQATT and CDR2 is SNEGSKA in the germline V gene (reference sequence). Trimming pared 1 base from V and 0 bases from J, leaving 13 bases between. As to this clonotype: Its antigen remains unknown.

Sample: CD8+ T cells from cultured PBMCs, taken from culture after CMV antigen stimulation. The receptor's source is a human donor in good health (CMV status not recorded). Some clones in this sample may be carry-over from other donors' samples. The gene calls are TRBV20-1 and TRBJ2-7, with D possibly TRBD1 on 6 matching bases. Here the CDR3 reads CSARGPRDTSYEQYF. The DNA of the CDR3 is TGCAGTGCTAGAGGTCCACGGGACACCTCCTACGAGCAGTACTTC.